This is a list of T cell receptor beta chains from one sample in a study of cytomegalovirus exposure and HLA in healthy donors. Measured with immunoSEQ multiplex PCR; TCRdb has only the in-frame clones, and not every one. Among about 120,000 clones listed, about 80% were seen once. Material for sequencing was PBMCs. These receptors all stem from a man under 40 in good health and CMV-seropositive. CDR3s include the opening cysteine and the closing phenylalanine or tryptophan. The order of the fields is V gene, J gene, D gene, clone size, CDR3 protein, CDR3 DNA. D genes are given only for firm matches. The size field is filled for only some rows; it gives once, few, many or a size class.

V: TRBV6-1; J: TRBJ2-7; D: NA; size: NA; CDR3: CASSGRGVSYEQYF; DNA: TGTGCCAGCAGTGGGCGGGGTGTCTCCTACGAGCAGTACTTC
V: TRBV7-9; J: TRBJ2-7; D: TRBD2; size: NA; CDR3: CASSPSGGAYEQYF; DNA: TGTGCCAGCAGCCCTAGCGGGGGGGCCTACGAGCAGTACTTC
V: TRBV5-1; J: TRBJ1-1; D: NA; size: few; CDR3: CASSLDTGLTEAFF; DNA: TGCGCCAGCAGCCTTGACACAGGGCTTACTGAAGCTTTCTTT
V: TRBV9; J: TRBJ2-7; D: NA; size: once; CDR3: CASSVVQSIAPHEQYF; DNA: TGTGCCAGCAGCGTAGTCCAGTCAATAGCACCCCACGAGCAGTACTTC
V: TRBV7-9; J: TRBJ2-1; D: TRBD2; size: NA; CDR3: CASTILAGEYNEQFF; DNA: TGTGCCAGCACCATACTAGCGGGGGAATACAATGAGCAGTTCTTC
V: TRBV4-2; J: TRBJ2-7; D: NA; size: few; CDR3: CASSQARTRTYEQYF; DNA: TGTGCCAGCAGCCAAGCCCGGACAAGAACCTACGAGCAGTACTTC
V: TRBV5-4; J: TRBJ1-1; D: TRBD1; size: NA; CDR3: CASSLRTGGKEAFF; DNA: TGTGCCAGCAGCTTGAGGACAGGGGGTAAGGAAGCTTTCTTT
V: TRBV7-8; J: TRBJ2-6; D: TRBD2; size: NA; CDR3: CASSLRFSGGPSSGANVLTF; DNA: TGTGCCAGCAGCTTAAGGTTTAGCGGGGGGCCCAGCTCTGGGGCCAACGTCCTGACTTTC
V: TRBV2; J: TRBJ2-1; D: TRBD2; size: NA; CDR3: CASFDSAGAYNEQFF; DNA: TGTGCCAGCTTCGACTCAGCGGGAGCATACAATGAGCAGTTCTTC
V: TRBV5-1; J: TRBJ1-1; D: NA; size: NA; CDR3: CASSLLRGGRTEAFF; DNA: TGCGCCAGCAGCTTGCTTAGGGGTGGTCGCACTGAAGCTTTCTTT
V: TRBV9; J: TRBJ1-1; D: NA; size: NA; CDR3: CASSVTGRGSEAFF; DNA: TGTGCCAGCAGCGTAACAGGGAGGGGATCTGAAGCTTTCTTT
V: TRBV15; J: TRBJ2-7; D: TRBD1; size: NA; CDR3: CATSRDGGQGFKQYF; DNA: TGTGCCACCAGCAGAGATGGGGGACAGGGATTTAAGCAGTACTTC
V: TRBV19; J: TRBJ2-7; D: TRBD1; size: few; CDR3: CASSADRGFVEQYF; DNA: TGTGCCAGTAGCGCCGACAGGGGGTTTGTCGAGCAGTACTTC
V: TRBV2; J: TRBJ2-1; D: TRBD2; size: once; CDR3: CASSVSGRSSYNEQFF; DNA: TGTGCCAGCAGCGTTAGCGGGAGAAGCTCCTACAATGAGCAGTTCTTC
V: TRBV28; J: TRBJ2-7; D: NA; size: NA; CDR3: CASSVGTVYEQYF; DNA: TGTGCCAGCAGTGTAGGTACAGTCTACGAGCAGTACTTC
V: TRBV2; J: TRBJ1-2; D: TRBD1; size: NA; CDR3: CAGHQGGGYTF; DNA: TGTGCCGGACACCAGGGGGGTGGCTACACCTTC
V: TRBV27; J: TRBJ2-7; D: TRBD1; size: NA; CDR3: CASSFYRGWDEQYF; DNA: TGTGCCAGCAGTTTTTACAGGGGCTGGGACGAGCAGTACTTC
V: TRBV5-4; J: TRBJ1-2; D: TRBD1; size: NA; CDR3: CASSATGGGYGYTF; DNA: TGTGCCAGCAGCGCCACAGGGGGCGGCTATGGCTACACCTTC
V: TRBV18; J: TRBJ2-7; D: NA; size: NA; CDR3: CASSPPGRGVYEQYF; DNA: TGTGCCAGCTCACCACCGGGCAGGGGGGTTTACGAGCAGTACTTC
V: TRBV18; J: TRBJ2-7; D: NA; size: NA; CDR3: CASSPLGDTPEQYF; DNA: TGTGCCAGCTCACCCCTGGGGGACACCCCGGAGCAGTACTTC
V: TRBV28; J: TRBJ2-6; D: NA; size: few; CDR3: CASARTPNVLTF; DNA: TGTGCCAGCGCAAGGACACCCAACGTCCTGACTTTC
V: TRBV11-2; J: TRBJ2-1; D: NA; size: NA; CDR3: CASSLVTYNEQFF; DNA: TGTGCCAGCAGCTTAGTAACCTACAATGAGCAGTTCTTC
V: TRBV15; J: TRBJ1-2; D: NA; size: NA; CDR3: CATSRDPRYGYTF; DNA: TGTGCCACCAGCAGAGATCCCAGATATGGCTACACCTTC